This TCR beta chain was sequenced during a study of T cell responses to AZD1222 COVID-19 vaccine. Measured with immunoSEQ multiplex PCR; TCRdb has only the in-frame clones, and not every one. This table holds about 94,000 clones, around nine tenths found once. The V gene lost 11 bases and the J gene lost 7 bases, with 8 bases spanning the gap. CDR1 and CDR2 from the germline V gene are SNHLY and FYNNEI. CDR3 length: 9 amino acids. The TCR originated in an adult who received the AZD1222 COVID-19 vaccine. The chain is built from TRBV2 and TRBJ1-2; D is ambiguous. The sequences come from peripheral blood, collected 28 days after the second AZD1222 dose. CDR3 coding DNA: TGTGCCGCCAGCTCTGGCTACACCTTC. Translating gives CAASSGYTF.